Listed below are T cell receptor beta chains from one sample, sequenced in a study of molecular identifiers for immune sequencing clone quantification. In TCRdb, the PCR reads were re-called with MiXCR into one record per CDR3 protein. This sample has some 9,000 distinct CDR3 sequences, with approximately 14% found just once. The sample consisted of naive CD8+ T cells from blood, with Jurkat cell RNA spiked in. The source of these receptors is a human donor in good health. Some libraries in this study had Jurkat cell RNA spiked in. The CDR3 runs from the conserved cysteine through the conserved F or W. A D gene is named only where the DNA matches it firmly. Only part of the rows carry a size: once, few, many, or a class if the clone is expanded.

V: TRBV30; J: TRBJ2-7; D: .; size: medium-sized; CDR3: CACADPNLTYEQYF; DNA: TGTGCCTGTGCGGACCCGAATCTGACCTACGAGCAGTACTTC
V: TRBV7-6; J: TRBJ2-2; D: TRBD2; size: many; CDR3: CASSLGTSGSITGELFF; DNA: TGTGCCAGCAGCTTAGGGACTAGCGGGAGTATAACCGGGGAGCTGTTTTTT
V: TRBV12-3/TRBV12-4; J: TRBJ1-2; D: .; size: many; CDR3: CASRTAYGYTF; DNA: TGTGCCAGCAGGACAGCTTATGGCTACACCTTC
V: TRBV28; J: TRBJ2-7; D: TRBD2; size: .; CDR3: CASSSSVTSGSYEQYF; DNA: TGTGCCAGCAGTTCCAGTGTGACTAGCGGATCTTACGAGCAGTACTTC
V: TRBV5-5; J: TRBJ2-7; D: .; size: many; CDR3: CASRSSTYEQYF; DNA: TGTGCCAGCAGATCGAGTACCTACGAGCAGTACTTC
V: TRBV6-2/TRBV6-3; J: TRBJ2-3; D: .; size: medium-sized; CDR3: CASSFPGTDTQYF; DNA: TGTGCCAGCAGTTTCCCAGGAACAGATACGCAGTATTTT
V: TRBV7-9; J: TRBJ2-3; D: .; size: .; CDR3: CASSLEAMDTQYF; DNA: TGTGCCAGCAGCTTGGAAGCGATGGATACGCAGTATTTT
V: TRBV25-1; J: TRBJ2-7; D: .; size: many; CDR3: CASSVGGGTLGGDEQYF; DNA: TGTGCCAGCAGTGTGGGGGGGGGGACATTGGGTGGCGACGAGCAGTACTTC
V: TRBV27; J: TRBJ2-7; D: TRBD1; size: few; CDR3: CASTRDRDYEQYF; DNA: TGTGCCAGCACCCGAGACAGGGACTACGAGCAGTACTTC
V: TRBV4-3; J: TRBJ1-1; D: .; size: medium-sized; CDR3: CASSPGTGVNTEAFF; DNA: TGCGCCAGCAGCCCAGGTACGGGAGTGAACACTGAAGCTTTCTTT
V: TRBV2; J: TRBJ2-2; D: TRBD2; size: many; CDR3: CASSETSGGYTGELFF; DNA: TGTGCCAGCAGTGAGACTAGCGGGGGATACACCGGGGAGCTGTTTTTT
V: TRBV30; J: TRBJ2-3; D: .; size: medium-sized; CDR3: CASDSLFTDTQYF; DNA: TGTGCCTCAGATTCCCTATTCACAGATACGCAGTATTTT
V: TRBV7-9; J: TRBJ2-1; D: TRBD2; size: .; CDR3: CASTSGGYNEQFF; DNA: TGTGCCAGCACCTCCGGGGGGTACAATGAGCAGTTCTTC
V: TRBV11-2; J: TRBJ2-3; D: .; size: medium-sized; CDR3: CASSLGQSTDTQYF; DNA: TGTGCCAGCAGCTTAGGTCAGAGCACAGATACGCAGTATTTT
V: TRBV4-1; J: TRBJ1-1; D: .; size: medium-sized; CDR3: CASSRDENREAFF; DNA: TGCGCCAGCAGTCGGGACGAAAATAGGGAAGCTTTCTTT
V: TRBV6-2/TRBV6-3; J: TRBJ2-1; D: TRBD2; size: medium-sized; CDR3: CASSQKSGGDGEQFF; DNA: TGTGCCAGCAGTCAGAAAAGCGGGGGCGACGGTGAGCAGTTCTTC
V: TRBV4-3; J: TRBJ2-1; D: .; size: medium-sized; CDR3: CASSQVRGSGNEQFF; DNA: TGCGCCAGCAGCCAAGTCCGAGGTTCGGGGAATGAGCAGTTCTTC
V: TRBV4-1; J: TRBJ2-7; D: TRBD1; size: medium-sized; CDR3: CASSQDSGTGQYF; DNA: TGCGCCAGCAGCCAAGATTCCGGGACAGGGCAATACTTC
V: TRBV6-2/TRBV6-3; J: TRBJ2-1; D: .; size: many; CDR3: CASSYSLGEQFF; DNA: TGTGCCAGCAGTTACTCTTTGGGTGAGCAGTTCTTC
V: TRBV14; J: TRBJ1-2; D: TRBD1; size: medium-sized; CDR3: CASSQDRQGANYGYTF; DNA: TGTGCCAGCAGCCAAGACCGGCAGGGGGCTAACTATGGCTACACCTTC